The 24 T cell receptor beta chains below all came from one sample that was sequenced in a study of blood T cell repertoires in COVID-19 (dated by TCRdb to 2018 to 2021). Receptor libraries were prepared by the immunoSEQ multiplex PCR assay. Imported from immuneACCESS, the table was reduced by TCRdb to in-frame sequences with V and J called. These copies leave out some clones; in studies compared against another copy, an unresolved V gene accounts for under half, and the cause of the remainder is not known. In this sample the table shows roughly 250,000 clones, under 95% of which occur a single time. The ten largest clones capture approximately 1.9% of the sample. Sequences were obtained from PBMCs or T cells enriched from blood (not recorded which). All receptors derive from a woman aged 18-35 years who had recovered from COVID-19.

This CDR3 is CASSLSGGSLETQYF. The CDR3 nucleotides are TGTGCCAGCAGCTTAAGTGGCGGATCCTTGGAGACCCAGTACTTC. The chain joins TRBV7-3 to TRBJ2-5; D remains unclear. Germline V gives CDR1 SGHTA, CDR2 FQGTGA. Trimming stripped 1 base from V and 5 bases from J, with 14 bases between. The CDR3 loop spans 15 amino acids.

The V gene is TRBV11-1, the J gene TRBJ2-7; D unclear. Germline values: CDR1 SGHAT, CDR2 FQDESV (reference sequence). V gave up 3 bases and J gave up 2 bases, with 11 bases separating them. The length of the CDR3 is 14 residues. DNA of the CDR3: TGTGCCAGCAGCTTTGGTCGGCTAGCCTACGAGCAGTACTTC. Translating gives CASSFGRLAYEQYF.

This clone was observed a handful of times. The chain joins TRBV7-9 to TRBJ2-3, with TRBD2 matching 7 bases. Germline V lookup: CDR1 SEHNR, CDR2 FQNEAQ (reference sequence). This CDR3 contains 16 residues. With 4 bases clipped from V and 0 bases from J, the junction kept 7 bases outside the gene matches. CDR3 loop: CASSSGSGGSTDTQYF. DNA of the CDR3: TGTGCCAGCAGCTCCGGTTCGGGGGGAAGCACAGATACGCAGTATTTT.

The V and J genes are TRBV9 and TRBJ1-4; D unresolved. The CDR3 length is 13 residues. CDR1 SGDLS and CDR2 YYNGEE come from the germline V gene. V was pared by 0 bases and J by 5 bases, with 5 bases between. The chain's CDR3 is CASSVGENEKLFF. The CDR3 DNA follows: TGTGCCAGCAGCGTAGGCGAGAATGAAAAACTGTTTTTT.

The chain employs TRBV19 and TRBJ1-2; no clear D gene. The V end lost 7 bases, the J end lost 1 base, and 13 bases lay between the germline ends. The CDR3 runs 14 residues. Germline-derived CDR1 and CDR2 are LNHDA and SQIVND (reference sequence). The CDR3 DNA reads TGTGCCAGTATTGCGGCGGGCCATAACTATGGCTACACCTTC. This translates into CASIAAGHNYGYTF.

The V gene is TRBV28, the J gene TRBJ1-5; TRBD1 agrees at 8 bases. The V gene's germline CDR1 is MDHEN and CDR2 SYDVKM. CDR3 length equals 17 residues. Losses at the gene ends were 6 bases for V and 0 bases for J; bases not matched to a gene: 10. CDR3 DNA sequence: TGTGCCAGCAGAAAGGACAGGGCTTCGAATAGCAATCAGCCCCAGCATTTT. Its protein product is CASRKDRASNSNQPQHF.

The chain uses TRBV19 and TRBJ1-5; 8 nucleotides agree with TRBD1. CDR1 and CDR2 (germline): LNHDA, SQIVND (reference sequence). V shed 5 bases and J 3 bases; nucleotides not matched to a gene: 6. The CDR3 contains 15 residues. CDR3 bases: TGTGCCAGTAGTGGGGGGGGACAGGTCAATCAGCCCCAGCATTTT. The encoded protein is CASSGGGQVNQPQHF.

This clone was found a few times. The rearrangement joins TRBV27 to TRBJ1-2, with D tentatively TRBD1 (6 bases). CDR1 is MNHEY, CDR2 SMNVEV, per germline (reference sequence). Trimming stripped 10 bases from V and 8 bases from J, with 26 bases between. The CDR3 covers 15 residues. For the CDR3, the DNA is TGTGCCACCTCCCCCAGGCTCAGGGGATCGAGGGGCTACACCTTC. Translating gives CATSPRLRGSRGYTF.

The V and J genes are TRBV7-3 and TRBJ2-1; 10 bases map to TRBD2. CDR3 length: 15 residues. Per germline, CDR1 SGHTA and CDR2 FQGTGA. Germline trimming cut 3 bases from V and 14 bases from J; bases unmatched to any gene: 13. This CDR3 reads CASSFTSGAPFEKFF. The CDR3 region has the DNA TGTGCCAGCAGCTTCACTAGCGGGGCACCCTTTGAAAAGTTCTTC.

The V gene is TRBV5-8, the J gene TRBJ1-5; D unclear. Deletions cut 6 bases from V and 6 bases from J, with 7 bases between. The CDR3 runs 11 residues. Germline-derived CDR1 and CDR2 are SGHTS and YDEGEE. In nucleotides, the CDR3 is TGTGCCAGCACCCGCGTTCAGCCCCAGCATTTT. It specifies CASTRVQPQHF.

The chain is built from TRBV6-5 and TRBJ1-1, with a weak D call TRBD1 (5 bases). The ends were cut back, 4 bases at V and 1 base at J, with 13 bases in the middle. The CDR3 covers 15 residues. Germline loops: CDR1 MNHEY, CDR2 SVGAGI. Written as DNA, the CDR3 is TGTGCCAGCAGTTTCCACGGGGGACCGAACACTGAAGCTTTCTTT. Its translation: CASSFHGGPNTEAFF.

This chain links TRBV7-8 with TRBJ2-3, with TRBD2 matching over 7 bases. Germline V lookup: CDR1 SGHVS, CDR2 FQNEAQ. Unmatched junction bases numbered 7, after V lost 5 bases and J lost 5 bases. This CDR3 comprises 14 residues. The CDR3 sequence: CASSVGGSLDTQYF. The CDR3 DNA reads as TGTGCCAGCAGCGTGGGGGGGAGCCTAGATACGCAGTATTTT.

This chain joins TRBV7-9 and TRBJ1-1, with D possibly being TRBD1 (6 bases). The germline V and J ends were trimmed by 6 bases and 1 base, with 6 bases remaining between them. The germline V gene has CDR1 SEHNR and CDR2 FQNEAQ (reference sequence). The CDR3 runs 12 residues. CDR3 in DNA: TGTGCCAGCAGAGGGGGGAACACTGAAGCTTTCTTT. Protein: CASRGGNTEAFF.

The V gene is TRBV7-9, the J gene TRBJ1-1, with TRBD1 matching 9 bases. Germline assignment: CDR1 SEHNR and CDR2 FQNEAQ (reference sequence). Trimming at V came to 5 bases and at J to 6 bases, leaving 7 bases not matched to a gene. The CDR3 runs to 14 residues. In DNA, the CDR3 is TGTGCCAGCAGCCTGGGACAGGGATTCCCTGAAGCTTTCTTT. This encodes CASSLGQGFPEAFF.

The CDR3 sequence is CASSSPGPITGDYGYTF. CDR3 nucleotide sequence: TGTGCCAGCAGCTCACCCGGGCCTATCACGGGAGACTATGGCTACACCTTC. V and J are TRBV13 and TRBJ1-2; D is unresolved. Germline values: CDR1 PRHDT, CDR2 FYEKMQ (reference sequence). The CDR3 covers 17 residues. Trimming stripped 4 bases from V and 3 bases from J, with 21 bases between. The variable domain in full, with the rest retrieved from reference TRBV13 and TRBJ1-2, is AAGVIQSPRHLIKEKRETATLKCYPIPRHDTVYWYQQGPGQDPQFLISFYEKMQSDKGSIPDRFSAQQFSDYHSELNMSSLELGDSALYFCASSSPGPITGDYGYTFGSGTRLTVV.

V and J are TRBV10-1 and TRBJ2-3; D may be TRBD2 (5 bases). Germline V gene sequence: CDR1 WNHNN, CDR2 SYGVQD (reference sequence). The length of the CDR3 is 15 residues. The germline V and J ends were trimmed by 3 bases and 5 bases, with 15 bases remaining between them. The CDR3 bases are TGCGCCAGCAGTGAAATGAGAGGGCCTCAAGATACGCAGTATTTT. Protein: CASSEMRGPQDTQYF.

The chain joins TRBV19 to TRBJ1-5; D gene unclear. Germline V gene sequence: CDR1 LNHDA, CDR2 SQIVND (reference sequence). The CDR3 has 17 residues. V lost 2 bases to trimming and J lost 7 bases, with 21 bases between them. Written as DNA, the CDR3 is TGTGCCAGTAGTATACACCCGTGGGGAGGGCGTGGGCAGCCCCAGCATTTT. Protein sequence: CASSIHPWGGRGQPQHF.

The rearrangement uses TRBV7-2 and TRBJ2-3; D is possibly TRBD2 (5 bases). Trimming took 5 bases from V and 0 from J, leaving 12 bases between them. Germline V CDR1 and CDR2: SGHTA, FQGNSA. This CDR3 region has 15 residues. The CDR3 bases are TGTGCCAGCAGCCGGGGAAGGATTAGCACAGATACGCAGTATTTT. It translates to CASSRGRISTDTQYF.

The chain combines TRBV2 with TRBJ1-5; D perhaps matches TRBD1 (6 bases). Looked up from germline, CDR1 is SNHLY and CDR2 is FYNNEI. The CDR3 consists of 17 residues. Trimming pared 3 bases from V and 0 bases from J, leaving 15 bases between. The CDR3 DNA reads TGTGCCAGCAGTGACCGGACAGACACATATAGCAATCAGCCCCAGCATTTT. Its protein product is CASSDRTDTYSNQPQHF.

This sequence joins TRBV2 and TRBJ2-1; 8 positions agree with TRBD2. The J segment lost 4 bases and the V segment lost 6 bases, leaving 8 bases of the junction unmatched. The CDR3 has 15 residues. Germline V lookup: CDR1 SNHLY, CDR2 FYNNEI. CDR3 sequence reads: CASRKAGDWYNEQFF. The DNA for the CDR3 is TGTGCCAGCAGGAAAGCGGGGGATTGGTACAATGAGCAGTTCTTC.

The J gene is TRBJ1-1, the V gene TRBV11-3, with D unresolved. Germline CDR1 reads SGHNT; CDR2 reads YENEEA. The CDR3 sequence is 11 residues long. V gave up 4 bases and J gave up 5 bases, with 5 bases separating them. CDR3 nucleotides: TGTGCCAGCAGCTCGGGGACTGAAGCTTTCTTT. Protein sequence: CASSSGTEAFF.

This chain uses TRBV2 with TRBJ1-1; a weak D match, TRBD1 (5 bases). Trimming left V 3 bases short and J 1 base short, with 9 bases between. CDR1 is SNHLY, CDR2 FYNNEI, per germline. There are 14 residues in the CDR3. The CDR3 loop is CASSEEGPNTEAFF. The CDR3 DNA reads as TGTGCCAGCAGTGAGGAGGGGCCGAACACTGAAGCTTTCTTT. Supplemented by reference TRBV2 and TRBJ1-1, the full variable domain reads EPEVTQTPSHQVTQMGQEVILRCVPISNHLYFYWYRQILGQKVEFLVSFYNNEISEKSEIFDDQFSVERPDGSNFTLKIRSTKLEDSAMYFCASSEEGPNTEAFFGQGTRLTVV.

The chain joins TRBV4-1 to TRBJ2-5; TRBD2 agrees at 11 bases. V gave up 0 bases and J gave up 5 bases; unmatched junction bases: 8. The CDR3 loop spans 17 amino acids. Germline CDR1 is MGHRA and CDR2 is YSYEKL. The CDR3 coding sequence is TGCGCCAGCAGCCAAGAGGGACTAGCGGATAGGTCGGAGACCCAGTACTTC. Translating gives CASSQEGLADRSETQYF.

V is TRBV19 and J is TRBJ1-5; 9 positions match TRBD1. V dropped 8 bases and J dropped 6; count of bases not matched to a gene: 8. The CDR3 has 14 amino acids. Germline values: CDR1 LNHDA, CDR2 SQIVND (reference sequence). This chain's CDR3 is CASGTGKGAQPQHF. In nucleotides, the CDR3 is TGTGCCAGTGGGACAGGGAAAGGCGCTCAGCCCCAGCATTTT.